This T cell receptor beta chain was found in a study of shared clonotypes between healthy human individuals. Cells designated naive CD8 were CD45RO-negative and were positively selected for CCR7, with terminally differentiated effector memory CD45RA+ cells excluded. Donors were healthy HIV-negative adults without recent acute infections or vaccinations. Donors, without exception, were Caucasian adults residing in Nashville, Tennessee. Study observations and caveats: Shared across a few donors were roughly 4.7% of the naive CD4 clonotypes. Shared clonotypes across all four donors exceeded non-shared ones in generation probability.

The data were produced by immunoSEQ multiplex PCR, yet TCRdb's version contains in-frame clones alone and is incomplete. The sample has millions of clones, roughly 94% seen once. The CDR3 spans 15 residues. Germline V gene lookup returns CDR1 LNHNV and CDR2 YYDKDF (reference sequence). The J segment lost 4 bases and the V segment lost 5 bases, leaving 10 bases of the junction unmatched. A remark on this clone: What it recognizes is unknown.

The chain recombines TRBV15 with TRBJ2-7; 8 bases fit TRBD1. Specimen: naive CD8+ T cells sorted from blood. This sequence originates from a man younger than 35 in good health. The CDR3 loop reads CATSGASGGQYEQYF. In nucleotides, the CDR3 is TGTGCCACCAGCGGGGCATCAGGGGGCCAATACGAGCAGTACTTC.